Listed here is a single T cell receptor beta chain. The assay used deep level. Sequencing used immunoSEQ multiplex PCR; TCRdb keeps in-frame clones, though not all of them. The sample contains about 2.4 million clones, 85% to 95% of which appear only once. This entry comes from a study of shared clonotypes between healthy human individuals. Study details: The composition of the donors was a couple of women and a few men aged 18 to 49.

Losses at the gene ends were 5 bases for V and 5 bases for J; bases not matched to a gene: 13. Germline V gene lookup returns CDR1 SGHTA and CDR2 FQGNSA. This CDR3 region has 16 residues. The study enrolled healthy HIV-negative adults without recent acute infections or vaccinations as donors. Among the donors, all were Caucasian adults who lived in Nashville, Tennessee. This clonotype was obtained from a man aged 18 to 29 in good health. The chain carries TRBV7-2 and TRBJ2-5, with 8 positions matching TRBD2. Sequencing was done on a sample of naive CD4+ T cells sorted from blood. As for subset: CD45RA+ positively selected. In DNA form, the CDR3 reads TGTGCCAGCAGCCCAGCCACCTCGGGAGGGTGGGAGACCCAGTACTTC. Translation: CASSPATSGGWETQYF.